The source of this TCR beta chain is a study of shared clonotypes between healthy human individuals. It was across several immunoSEQ plates that each subset's genomic DNA was evenly split. Libraries were prepared by immunoSEQ multiplex PCR; TCRdb keeps only in-frame clonotypes and omits some of them. The table lists over a million clones, under 80% of them singletons, with 1.5% in the top ten. The CDR3 is made up of 14 amino acids. V lost 2 bases, J lost 5 bases, and 12 bases lay in between. Germline loops: CDR1 KGHSH, CDR2 LQKENI. Naive CD45RA+ and memory CD45RA-negative subsets were split from CD4+ cells.

The V call is TRBV18, the J call TRBJ2-5; D not resolved. The sequence derives from a man in his late teens or twenties in good health. The sequencing input was memory CD4+ T cells sorted from blood. Regarding subset: CD45RA-negative fraction. In DNA form, the CDR3 reads TGTGCCAGCTCACCAGGAGCAGGTGGGGAGACCCAGTACTTC. Amino acids: CASSPGAGGETQYF.